What follows are 9 T cell receptor beta chains derived from one specimen sequenced in a study of blood T cell repertoires in COVID-19. Sequencing was performed with immunoSEQ multiplex PCR; in TCRdb, only in-frame clones are kept and a portion is missing. The sample records 9,500 to 15,000 clones, approximately 77% being singletons. Sequencing was carried out using peripheral blood. The receptors were sampled from a man between 60 and 75 years old with COVID-19, enrolled during active disease.

Only a few counts were recorded for this clone. This chain links TRBV7-2 with TRBJ1-5, with D possibly being TRBD1 (5 bases). This CDR3 region has 17 residues. V lost 3 bases to trimming and J lost 0 bases, with 15 bases between them. Germline CDR1 and CDR2: SGHTA and FQGNSA. The CDR3 loop is CASSLGLKVNSNQPQHF. The CDR3 coding sequence is TGTGCCAGCAGCTTGGGACTGAAAGTGAATAGCAATCAGCCCCAGCATTTT.

The V gene is TRBV24-1, the J gene TRBJ2-1; a weak D match, TRBD2 (5 bases). The CDR3 spans 18 residues. CDR1 and CDR2 from the germline V gene are KGHDR and SFDVKD. With 5 bases removed from V and 2 bases from J, the gap between germline ends came to 21 bases. The CDR3 DNA reads TGTGCCACCAGTGGTCTTTACGAGGGAGTCCCCCCCTACAATGAGCAGTTCTTC. Translation gives CATSGLYEGVPPYNEQFF.

The genes are TRBV11-3 and TRBJ2-7; 11 bases are shared with TRBD2. The CDR3 loop spans 16 amino acids. Unmatched junction bases numbered 11, after V lost 5 bases and J lost 5 bases. Germline V CDR1 and CDR2: SGHNT, YENEEA. CDR3 sequence: CASSLGSGLAVHEQYF. In DNA form, the CDR3 reads TGTGCCAGCAGCCTAGGCTCGGGACTAGCGGTACACGAGCAGTACTTC.

This clone occurred a few times. The chain carries TRBV5-1 and TRBJ2-2; a possible D gene is TRBD2 (5 bases). V was trimmed by 4 bases and J by 0 bases, leaving 10 bases between them. The CDR3 contains 15 residues. Germline V gives CDR1 SGHRS, CDR2 YFSETQ. This CDR3 is CASSPGLANTGELFF. As DNA, the CDR3 is TGCGCCAGCAGCCCCGGACTCGCGAACACCGGGGAGCTGTTTTTT.

The chain employs TRBV11-3 and TRBJ2-1; the D gene is possibly TRBD1 (5 bases). Germline V gene data show CDR1 as SGHNT and CDR2 as YENEEA. Trimming removed 2 bases from V and 2 bases from J, with 13 bases in between. The CDR3 totals 16 residues. This CDR3 reads CASSLRGQSTYNEQFF. The CDR3 coding sequence is TGTGCCAGCAGCTTAAGGGGTCAGTCGACCTACAATGAGCAGTTCTTC.

This chain joins TRBV29-1 and TRBJ1-1, with D possibly TRBD1 on 6 matching bases. Trimming took 7 bases from V and 1 from J, leaving 10 bases between them. CDR3 size: 12 residues. From germline, CDR1 is SQVTM and CDR2 ANQGSEA. The DNA of the CDR3 is TGCAGCGCTCGGACAGCGAACACTGAAGCTTTCTTT. Its protein is CSARTANTEAFF.

The chain employs TRBV28 and TRBJ2-7; possibly TRBD1 for D (5 bases). The CDR3 totals 16 residues. V was cut by 3 bases and J by 2 bases, with 17 bases left in between. Germline lookup yields CDR1 MDHEN and CDR2 SYDVKM. The CDR3 sequence is CASSFPGQGNPYEQYF. Written as DNA, the CDR3 is TGTGCCAGCAGTTTTCCCGGGCAGGGAAATCCCTACGAGCAGTACTTC.

The chain employs TRBV4-1 and TRBJ2-1; the D gene is possibly TRBD1 (5 bases). From germline, CDR1 is MGHRA and CDR2 YSYEKL. V was trimmed by 1 base and J by 4 bases, leaving 23 bases between them. This CDR3 spans 19 amino acids. Written as DNA, the CDR3 is TGCGCCAGCAGCCAAGGACTTCTCGCCAGGGTGCAAGGTTACAATGAGCAGTTCTTC. Residues: CASSQGLLARVQGYNEQFF.

The chain couples TRBV4-3 to TRBJ1-6; tentative D call: TRBD1 (6 bases). The CDR3 has 18 amino acids. Germline V CDR1 and CDR2: LGHNA, YSLEER. Trimming stripped 3 bases from V and 5 bases from J, with 20 bases between. The CDR3 coding sequence is TGCGCCAGCAGCCAGGAAAGACAGGCATCCTTAAATAATTCACCCCTCCACTTT. Protein product: CASSQERQASLNNSPLHF.